This entry concerns a single T cell receptor beta chain. As to time point: pre-treatment sample, taken before nivolumab and TIL therapy. These data originate in a study of TIL therapy for anti-PD-1-resistant metastatic lung cancer. CDR3 length: 17 residues. Germline assignment: CDR1 LNHNV and CDR2 YYDKDF (reference sequence). The V and J ends lost 3 bases and 0 bases respectively, with 15 bases between them. The immunoSEQ assay was v3. Survey-level samples got around 2.1 million read pairs; deep-level samples got about 5-6 million. The assay was immunoSEQ multiplex PCR, and TCRdb's table has in-frame clones only and misses some. The sample consists of tens of thousands of clones, approximately 69% of them appearing once.

The V and J genes are TRBV15 and TRBJ1-5; D might be TRBD1 (5 bases). The starting material was blood, obtained at baseline. This receptor was taken from a person between 25 and 80 years old with non-small cell lung cancer. DNA of the CDR3: TGTGCCACCAGCAGCTTACAGGACTATTCTAGCAATCAGCCCCAGCATTTT. It specifies CATSSLQDYSSNQPQHF.